This T cell receptor (beta chain) was documented in a study of response to subunit inactivated influenza vaccine. Study results and caveats: T cells newly recruited by each seasonal influenza vaccination are few, the authors suggested.

TCRdb ran MiXCR on the RT-PCR reads and lists one entry per CDR3 protein. The table records around 580,000 distinct CDR3 sequences, 14% of them present only once. On this clonotype: Its matching antigen is unknown.

The V end was cut by 1 base, the J end by 7 bases, with 14 bases between. Germline CDR1 is LGHDT and CDR2 is YNNKEL (reference sequence). The CDR3 covers 15 residues. This chain joins TRBV3-1 and TRBJ2-1, with D maybe TRBD2 (7 bases). Sequences were derived from PBMCs from blood, sampled 11 to 12 days after vaccination. This sequence was found in a man aged 50-59 years who received an inactivated influenza vaccine. In nucleotides, the CDR3 is TGTGCCAGCAGCCAAGTCTTCAGGGGAGGGAATGAGCAGTTCTTC. It specifies CASSQVFRGGNEQFF.